What follows describes a single TCR beta chain. This specimen belongs to a study of blood T cell repertoires in COVID-19. Study background: The United States, Italy and Spain were the sources of the acute and convalescent COVID-19 samples. PBMCs, B-cell-depleted T cells, or T cells provided the cDNA or gDNA that made up the material.

Authors' processing steps: Nucleated cell counts were estimated from reference gene primer amplification. TCRdb's table, derived via immunoSEQ multiplex PCR, lists solely in-frame clones and lacks some. V, J and clone size are those of that table, while D and trimming were read from the DNA. This sample has around 160,000 clones, with 90% found just once. The CDR3 totals 14 residues. The germline CDR1 and CDR2 sequences are ENHRY and SYGVKD. Trimming removed 7 bases from V and 2 bases from J, with 15 bases in between. The V call is TRBV10-3, the J call TRBJ2-7; weak D call: TRBD2 (6 bases). The sequenced material came from peripheral blood. The source of this sequence is a man aged 55 to 70 with active or convalescent COVID-19. CDR3 nucleotide sequence: TGTGCCATCAAGGAGGGAGGAGGGACCTACGAGCAGTACTTC. It codes for CAIKEGGGTYEQYF.